A single sample gave rise to the 24 T cell receptor beta chains below, sequenced in a study of cytomegalovirus exposure and HLA in healthy donors. PCR used 60 Vbeta primers and 13 Jbeta primers. The data were produced by immunoSEQ multiplex PCR, yet TCRdb's version contains in-frame clones alone and is incomplete. The data contain about 98,000 clones, roughly four fifths of them seen just once; the ten biggest clones take up around a tenth. Material: PBMCs. The receptors were sampled from a male donor in good health and CMV-seropositive.

Here the CDR3 DNA reads TGTGCCAGCAGCTTATCAACACCTGGGCATGAAAAACTGTTTTTT. This translates into CASSLSTPGHEKLFF. The J gene is TRBJ1-4, the V gene TRBV11-2; D remains unclear. Deletions cut 2 bases from V and 6 bases from J, with 13 bases between. Germline CDR1 SGHAT, CDR2 FQNNGV. This CDR3 has 15 amino acids.

The V and J genes are TRBV1 and TRBJ1-1; the table gives TRBD1 as D, unverified against the DNA. TRBV1 constitutes a pseudogene. This CDR3 is built from 13 residues. DNA for the CDR3: TGCACCAGCAGCCCCGACAGGAACACTGAAGCTTTCTTT. Protein sequence: CTSSPDRNTEAFF.

This chain's CDR3 is CASTREELGSTDTQYF. CDR3 nucleotide sequence: TGTGCCAGCACGAGGGAGGAGCTTGGTAGCACAGATACGCAGTATTTT. The gene calls are TRBV2 and TRBJ2-3; D possibly corresponds to TRBD2 (6 bases). The CDR3 consists of 16 residues. Trimming took 7 bases from V and 0 from J, leaving 17 bases between them. Germline-derived CDR1 and CDR2 are SNHLY and FYNNEI.

V usage is TRBV27 and J usage is TRBJ2-5; 9 bases agree with TRBD1. Losses at the gene ends were 5 bases for V and 5 bases for J; bases not matched to a gene: 9. The V gene's germline CDR1 is MNHEY and CDR2 SMNVEV (reference sequence). The CDR3 spans 15 residues. Here the CDR3 DNA reads TGTGCCAGCAGTCCGGGACAGGGACTCGAGGAGACCCAGTACTTC. This gives the protein CASSPGQGLEETQYF.

By share, this clone ranks as medium-sized. The same CDR3 also results from other DNA sequences found in this sample. The J gene is TRBJ1-4, the V gene TRBV29-1; D gene unclear. Between the trimmed V and J ends, which lost 6 bases and 5 bases, there was a span of 13 bases. CDR3 length: 13 amino acids. Germline CDR1 and CDR2: SQVTM and ANQGSEA. CDR3 DNA sequence: TGCAGCGTCCTCCTCAGCGGGAATGAAAAACTGTTTTTT. It encodes CSVLLSGNEKLFF.

This chain uses TRBV5-5 with TRBJ2-1; possible D gene TRBD1, 5 bases. Germline values: CDR1 SGHKS, CDR2 YYEKEE (reference sequence). The CDR3 contains 12 residues. V gave up 3 bases and J gave up 7 bases, with 8 bases separating them. CDR3 protein: CASSWKGNEQFF. Written as DNA, the CDR3 is TGTGCCAGCAGCTGGAAGGGGAATGAGCAGTTCTTC.

The J gene is TRBJ2-3, the V gene TRBV29-1, with 15 bases fitting TRBD2. Germline V lookup: CDR1 SQVTM, CDR2 ANQGSEA. The CDR3 sequence is 17 residues long. J gave up 3 bases and V 4 bases, and 8 bases lay outside the gene matches. CDR3 amino acids: CSVARGTSGRLTDTQYF. In nucleotides, the CDR3 is TGCAGCGTTGCGAGGGGGACTAGCGGGAGGTTGACAGATACGCAGTATTTT.

The rearrangement links TRBV2 to TRBJ2-2; 9 bases align to TRBD2. This CDR3 spans 15 amino acids. Germline V gene sequence: CDR1 SNHLY, CDR2 FYNNEI. Losses at the gene ends were 6 bases for V and 4 bases for J; bases not matched to a gene: 6. DNA for the CDR3: TGTGCCAGCAGAACCGGGACTAGCAGCACCGGGGAGCTGTTTTTT. It specifies CASRTGTSSTGELFF.

The J gene is TRBJ1-1, the V gene TRBV18, with 7 bases identical to TRBD1. Germline V CDR1 and CDR2: KGHSH, LQKENI. The CDR3 totals 14 residues. V trimming: 1 base; J trimming: 3 bases; junction bases outside the gene matches: 2. This CDR3 is CASSPRDSHTEAFF. Written as DNA, the CDR3 is TGTGCCAGCTCACCACGGGACAGCCACACTGAAGCTTTCTTT.

The rearrangement uses TRBV9 and TRBJ1-6, with D possibly being TRBD1 (5 bases). V was trimmed by 2 bases and J by 8 bases, leaving 11 bases between them. Looked up from germline, CDR1 is SGDLS and CDR2 is YYNGEE. The CDR3 is 14 amino acids. The CDR3 sequence: CASSVGRVDSPLHF. CDR3 nucleotides: TGTGCCAGCAGCGTGGGCAGGGTAGATTCACCCCTCCACTTT.

The V and J genes are TRBV7-2 and TRBJ2-7; a possible D gene is TRBD2 (6 bases). CDR1 SGHTA and CDR2 FQGNSA come from the germline V gene. The V gene lost 8 bases and the J gene lost 2 bases, with 16 bases spanning the gap. The CDR3 totals 14 residues. DNA for the CDR3: TGTGCCAGCCTTGAGGATAGCGGACCCTACGAGCAGTACTTC. Its protein product is CASLEDSGPYEQYF.

The genes are TRBV6-4 and TRBJ1-2, with TRBD1 identical over 7 bases. V was clipped by 5 bases and J by 4 bases; unmatched bases: 10. The CDR3 consists of 15 residues. Germline V gene lookup returns CDR1 MRHNA and CDR2 SNTAGT. CDR3 protein: CASSREETGLYGYTF. The CDR3 nucleotides are TGTGCCAGCAGTCGTGAGGAGACAGGGCTCTATGGCTACACCTTC.

The chain is built from TRBV28 and TRBJ2-7; the match to TRBD1 covers 7 bases. This CDR3 has 17 residues. Germline trimming cut 3 bases from V and 5 bases from J; bases unmatched to any gene: 16. Germline-derived CDR1 and CDR2 are MDHEN and SYDVKM. CDR3 DNA sequence: TGTGCCAGCAGTTTCTTCATGGGGGTGAGGGGGCGCGACGAGCAGTACTTC. Amino acids: CASSFFMGVRGRDEQYF.

The gene calls are TRBV11-3 and TRBJ2-1, with a weak D call TRBD2 (5 bases). This CDR3 has 13 amino acids. V dropped 2 bases and J dropped 8 bases, with 10 bases sitting between them. Germline CDR1 and CDR2: SGHNT and YENEEA. DNA of the CDR3: TGTGCCAGCAGCTTACTCCGGGATGATGAGCAGTTCTTC. This sequence encodes CASSLLRDDEQFF.

The chain is built from TRBV30 and TRBJ2-7; weak D call: TRBD1 (5 bases). This CDR3 spans 14 amino acids. Germline values: CDR1 GTSNPN, CDR2 SVGIG (reference sequence). Deletions cut 4 bases from V and 4 bases from J, with 17 bases between. DNA of the CDR3: TGTGCCTGGAAGGGCCAGGGAAGAGGTTACGAGCAGTACTTC. This codes for CAWKGQGRGYEQYF.

The gene calls are TRBV30 and TRBJ1-3; D unclear. Trimming cost V 3 bases and J 4 bases, with 7 bases left between them. The germline V gene encodes CDR1 GTSNPN and CDR2 SVGIG (reference sequence). This CDR3 is built from 12 residues. As DNA, the CDR3 is TGTGCCTGGAGCTTTTTCGGAAACACCATATATTTT. As protein: CAWSFFGNTIYF.

The chain employs TRBV5-1 and TRBJ2-5; TRBD2 aligns across 7 bases. The CDR3 has 14 amino acids. The germline V gene has CDR1 SGHRS and CDR2 YFSETQ. After removal of 5 bases from V and 5 bases from J, the junction contained 9 bases not matched to a gene. CDR3: CASSVGLIGETQYF. Here the CDR3 DNA reads TGCGCCAGCAGTGTGGGACTAATTGGTGAGACCCAGTACTTC.

The rearrangement uses TRBV6-5 and TRBJ2-1; the match to TRBD1 covers 8 bases. The trim removed 4 bases at V and 7 bases at J, leaving 6 bases unmatched. Germline V gene sequence: CDR1 MNHEY, CDR2 SVGAGI. CDR3 length: 14 amino acids. CDR3 protein: CASSSDRVLNEQFF. The CDR3 DNA sequence: TGTGCCAGCAGTTCGGACAGGGTATTGAATGAGCAGTTCTTC.

This clone was picked up a small number of times. The gene calls are TRBV20-1 and TRBJ1-1, with TRBD1 as a possible D gene (5 bases). Trimming took 3 bases from V and 8 from J, leaving 10 bases between them. This CDR3 is 11 amino acids long. Per the germline V gene, CDR1 is DFQATT and CDR2 is SNEGSKA (reference sequence). In nucleotides, the CDR3 is TGCAGTGCTAGGGACAATTACGAAGCTTTCTTT. Protein: CSARDNYEAFF.

This chain uses TRBV4-2 with TRBJ2-4; TRBD1 matches 7 bases. V dropped 1 base and J dropped 12; count of bases not matched to a gene: 12. Germline CDR1 is LGHNA and CDR2 is YNFKEQ. The CDR3 length is 15 residues. Here the CDR3 reads CASSQASGSGDSQYF. CDR3 DNA sequence: TGTGCCAGCAGCCAAGCGAGTGGTAGTGGGGACAGTCAGTACTTC.

This clone has just a few counts. The rearrangement links TRBV10-3 to TRBJ1-5; D may be TRBD1 (5 bases). The germline V gene encodes CDR1 ENHRY and CDR2 SYGVKD. V was shortened by 0 bases and J by 5 bases, with 17 bases between the two germline ends. The CDR3 spans 17 residues. The CDR3 DNA follows: TGTGCCATCAGTGAGTCTAGAAGTGGGGCAGACGATCAGCCCCAGCATTTT. It translates to CAISESRSGADDQPQHF.

The V and J genes are TRBV6-1 and TRBJ1-4, with 8 bases lining up with TRBD1. CDR3 length equals 14 residues. The V segment lost 4 bases and the J segment 6 bases; nucleotides outside the gene matches: 4. Looked up from germline, CDR1 is MNHNS and CDR2 is SASEGT. CDR3 loop: CASSGTGGDEKLFF. Written as DNA, the CDR3 is TGTGCCAGCAGTGGAACAGGGGGGGATGAAAAACTGTTTTTT.

On this clone itself: Other DNA sequences from this sample encode an identical CDR3 as well. This chain connects TRBV15 to TRBJ1-3; D possibly corresponds to TRBD1 (6 bases). The CDR3 is 16 residues long. Germline CDR1 LNHNV, CDR2 YYDKDF (reference sequence). The ends were cut back, 0 bases at V and 0 bases at J, with 9 bases in the middle. This chain's CDR3 is CATSRDRGPSGNTIYF. In DNA, the CDR3 is TGTGCCACCAGCAGAGACAGGGGACCCTCTGGAAACACCATATATTTT.

This sequence joins TRBV28 and TRBJ1-2, with TRBD1 identical over 8 bases. This CDR3 is 16 amino acids long. Germline V CDR1 and CDR2: MDHEN, SYDVKM. J gave up 4 bases and V 7 bases, and 14 bases lay outside the gene matches. CDR3 residues: CASTSSGQGSGYGYTF. Written as DNA, the CDR3 is TGTGCCAGCACCTCTAGTGGACAGGGTAGTGGCTATGGCTACACCTTC.